Each of the 20 T cell receptor beta chains below was sequenced from the same sample in a study of long-term antiretroviral therapy in people with HIV. Investigators performed immunoSEQ version v3.0 at survey level. The protocol was immunoSEQ multiplex PCR, while the TCRdb copy is restricted to in-frame clones and leaves out a portion. The repertoire holds 30,000 to 40,000 clones, with 70% to 80% as singletons. The material was unsorted PBMCs, obtained 1.9 years after starting antiretroviral therapy. All receptors derive from a man aged 18 to 30 with HIV.

This chain links TRBV5-1 with TRBJ1-4, with D possibly matching TRBD1 (5 bases). The CDR3 extends over 15 amino acids. CDR1 is SGHRS and CDR2 is YFSETQ in the germline V gene. V dropped 4 bases and J dropped 6 bases, with 16 bases sitting between them. CDR3 in amino acids: CASSNQGTNDEKLFF. The CDR3 DNA reads as TGCGCCAGCAGCAACCAGGGTACTAATGATGAAAAACTGTTTTTT.

The rearrangement links TRBV21-1 to TRBJ1-1. TRBV21-1 is marked as a pseudogene. The CDR3 covers 14 residues. CDR3 sequence: CASSKRTGGTEAFF. The CDR3 nucleotides are TGTGCCAGCAGCAAACGAACGGGTGGCACTGAAGCTTTCTTT.

The chain combines TRBV2 with TRBJ2-3; D perhaps matches TRBD1 (5 bases). Deletions cut 6 bases from V and 5 bases from J, with 9 bases between. The CDR3 extends over 12 amino acids. CDR1 is SNHLY, CDR2 FYNNEI, per germline. The CDR3: CASRRQKDTQYF. In DNA, the CDR3 is TGTGCCAGCAGACGACAGAAAGATACGCAGTATTTT. The entire variable domain, with the rest obtained from reference TRBV2 and TRBJ2-3, is as follows: EPEVTQTPSHQVTQMGQEVILRCVPISNHLYFYWYRQILGQKVEFLVSFYNNEISEKSEIFDDQFSVERPDGSNFTLKIRSTKLEDSAMYFCASRRQKDTQYFGPGTRLTVL.

This chain uses TRBV7-3 with TRBJ1-1; 8 bases are shared with TRBD1. The V and J ends lost 3 bases and 4 bases, in that order; junction bases with no gene match: 4. Germline V gene data show CDR1 as SGHTA and CDR2 as FQGTGA. The CDR3 has 14 residues. DNA for the CDR3: TGTGCCAGCAGCTTCTCAGGGGGCGGCACTGAAGCTTTCTTT. It is translated as CASSFSGGGTEAFF.

The chain combines TRBV2 with TRBJ2-3, with TRBD2 matching 9 bases. The CDR3 runs to 15 residues. V trimming: 6 bases; J trimming: 2 bases; junction bases outside the gene matches: 6. Germline CDR1 reads SNHLY; CDR2 reads FYNNEI. In nucleotides, the CDR3 is TGTGCCAGCAGACGCGGGGGGGCCTACACAGATACGCAGTATTTT. Protein sequence: CASRRGGAYTDTQYF.

This clone appeared a few times. V and J are TRBV30 and TRBJ1-2; D is uncertain. The CDR3 runs to 12 residues. Deletions cut 0 bases from V and 4 bases from J, with 6 bases between. Germline V gene lookup returns CDR1 GTSNPN and CDR2 SVGIG (reference sequence). The CDR3 region has the DNA TGTGCCTGGAGTGTGTGGACCTATGGCTACACCTTC. Protein: CAWSVWTYGYTF.

The V and J genes are TRBV11-2 and TRBJ2-3; a possible D gene is TRBD2 (7 bases). Between the trimmed V and J ends, which lost 4 bases and 3 bases, there was a span of 20 bases. The length of the CDR3 is 17 residues. CDR1 is SGHAT and CDR2 is FQNNGV in the germline V gene. The CDR3 coding sequence is TGTGCCAGCAGCTCAACCCCGGGGGGCTCTCGGACAGATACGCAGTATTTT. Translation gives CASSSTPGGSRTDTQYF.

This clone was seen a single time. The chain joins TRBV29-1 to TRBJ2-3; D unclear. V gave up 6 bases and J gave up 9 bases, with 16 bases separating them. The CDR3 has 12 amino acids. Germline CDR1 reads SQVTM; CDR2 reads ANQGSEA. The CDR3 sequence is CSVIMAALTQYF. The CDR3 nucleotides are TGCAGCGTCATAATGGCGGCTCTCACGCAGTATTTT.

V gene TRBV11-1 combines with J gene TRBJ2-7; D is possibly TRBD1 (6 bases). The ends were cut back, 5 bases at V and 7 bases at J, with 15 bases in the middle. The CDR3 consists of 13 residues. Looked up from germline, CDR1 is SGHAT and CDR2 is FQDESV (reference sequence). CDR3 DNA: TGTGCCAGCAGCGTAACAGGGAGCAAGGAGCAGTACGTC. Its translation is CASSVTGSKEQYV.

V is TRBV15 and J is TRBJ2-5; D might be TRBD1 (5 bases). From germline, CDR1 is LNHNV and CDR2 YYDKDF (reference sequence). This CDR3 has 15 amino acids. The germline V and J ends were trimmed by 3 bases and 2 bases, with 13 bases remaining between them. CDR3 in amino acids: CATSSPYQGQETQYF. DNA of the CDR3: TGTGCCACCAGCAGTCCCTATCAGGGACAAGAGACCCAGTACTTC. Full variable domain (outside the CDR3, taken from reference TRBV15 and TRBJ2-5): DAMVIQNPRYQVTQFGKPVTLSCSQTLNHNVMYWYQQKSSQAPKLLFHYYDKDFNNEADTPDNFQSRRPNTSFCFLDIRSPGLGDTAMYLCATSSPYQGQETQYFGPGTRLLVL.

This chain joins TRBV7-9 and TRBJ1-2; D is undetermined. The germline CDR1 and CDR2 sequences are SEHNR and FQNEAQ (reference sequence). The length of the CDR3 is 17 residues. V was trimmed by 8 bases and J by 5 bases, leaving 27 bases between them. The CDR3 sequence: CASGFIEAAGQAYGYTF. Here the CDR3 DNA reads TGTGCCAGCGGATTTATAGAGGCTGCAGGCCAGGCGTATGGCTACACCTTC.

A note on this clone: An end of the junction differs from the germline gene, which may be a read error. V gene TRBV6-5 combines with J gene TRBJ2-1, with 8 nucleotides matching TRBD2. The CDR3 is made up of 11 amino acids. Germline lookup yields CDR1 MNHEY and CDR2 SVGAGI. CDR3 DNA sequence: TGTGCCAGCGGCCCCCGGGGGGGCCGGATCTTC. It codes for CASGPRGGRIF.

This clone was observed a handful of times. The V and J genes are TRBV6-4 and TRBJ2-1, with 8 bases lining up with TRBD1. From germline, CDR1 is MRHNA and CDR2 SNTAGT. The CDR3 loop spans 14 amino acids. V shed 2 bases, J shed 9 bases, and the junction held 6 bases outside the gene matches. Here the CDR3 DNA reads TGTGCCAGCAGTGACGGACAGGGAGGTGCTGAGCAGTTCTTC. It translates to CASSDGQGGAEQFF.

V is TRBV11-2 and J is TRBJ1-2; D not certain. Germline CDR1 reads SGHAT; CDR2 reads FQNNGV. The CDR3 is made up of 12 amino acids. The ends were cut back, 2 bases at V and 8 bases at J, with 9 bases in the middle. The CDR3 nucleotides are TGTGCCAGCAGCTTAATCTCGGCCGGCTACACCTTC. Translated: CASSLISAGYTF.

The V call is TRBV11-2, the J call TRBJ2-3; D not certain. V gave up 1 base and J gave up 0 bases, with 8 bases separating them. The CDR3 length is 15 residues. Germline CDR1 and CDR2: SGHAT and FQNNGV. Written as DNA, the CDR3 is TGTGCCAGCAGCTTAGTCCAAAAGAGCACAGATACGCAGTATTTT. It codes for CASSLVQKSTDTQYF.

This rearrangement joins TRBV29-1 to TRBJ2-1; possibly TRBD1 or TRBD2 for D (5 bases each). The V gene's germline CDR1 is SQVTM and CDR2 ANQGSEA. Trimming removed 8 bases from V and 0 bases from J, with 14 bases in between. This CDR3 contains 14 residues. CDR3 sequence: CSSLGVSSYNEQFF. CDR3 nucleotides: TGCAGCTCTTTGGGGGTGAGCTCCTACAATGAGCAGTTCTTC.

This chain uses TRBV28 with TRBJ2-1; 7 bases agree with TRBD1. Germline lookup yields CDR1 MDHEN and CDR2 SYDVKM. The J segment lost 7 bases and the V segment lost 0 bases, leaving 3 bases of the junction unmatched. CDR3 size: 14 residues. CDR3 amino acids: CASSLWADRNEQFF. The CDR3 nucleotides read TGTGCCAGCAGTTTATGGGCGGACAGGAATGAGCAGTTCTTC.

The chain combines TRBV30 with TRBJ1-2; TRBD1 might be the D (6 bases). CDR1 is GTSNPN, CDR2 SVGIG, per germline (reference sequence). The CDR3 consists of 12 residues. The V gene lost 8 bases and the J gene lost 13 bases, with 23 bases spanning the gap. CDR3 residues: CAGSPTTGPVTF. The CDR3 coding sequence is TGTGCCGGATCCCCGACCACAGGGCCGGTCACCTTC.

By share of the sample, this clone is medium-sized. CDR3 nucleotide sequence: TGTGCCAGTAGTATTACAGGGGGCAATCAGCCCCAGCATTTT. Translating gives CASSITGGNQPQHF. The chain links TRBV19 to TRBJ1-5, with TRBD1 matching over 7 bases. Germline trimming cut 3 bases from V and 2 bases from J; bases unmatched to any gene: 1. The V gene's germline CDR1 is LNHDA and CDR2 SQIVND (reference sequence). The CDR3 extends over 14 amino acids.

The CDR3 region is CASSLEVGQSGTQYF. The DNA for the CDR3 is TGTGCCAGCAGCTTGGAGGTAGGACAGAGCGGTACGCAGTATTTT. This sequence joins TRBV5-6 and TRBJ2-3, with D tentatively TRBD1 (6 bases). Between the trimmed V and J ends, which lost 0 bases and 8 bases, there was a span of 16 bases. This CDR3 comprises 15 residues. Germline CDR1 is SGHDT and CDR2 is YYEEEE.